The entry that follows covers one T cell receptor beta chain sequence. V dropped 7 bases and J dropped 6; count of bases not matched to a gene: 9. Germline V gene lookup returns CDR1 MNHEY and CDR2 SVGAGI. The CDR3 is 15 residues long. Here immunoSEQ multiplex PCR was the method, and the copy in TCRdb shows in-frame clones only, minus some. The repertoire includes 80,000 or so clones, about 89% of them detected once, and 1.5% to 2% sits in the top ten. The data derive from a study of blood T cell repertoires in COVID-19. The wider study: Sites across the United States, Italy and Spain contributed samples from acute and convalescent COVID-19. T cells, B-cell-depleted T cells, or PBMCs provided the cDNA or gDNA that served as material.

The TCR originated in a woman aged 60 to 75 with acute or convalescent COVID-19. The sequencing sample was made of peripheral blood. This rearrangement joins TRBV6-5 to TRBJ2-7, with TRBD2 identical over 13 bases. The CDR3: CASIFGLAGVSEQYF. The CDR3 nucleotides read TGTGCCAGCATTTTCGGACTAGCGGGAGTATCCGAGCAGTACTTC.